These T cell receptor beta chains were read from a single sample in a study of T cell repertoires and HLA-DP antigens. Clones were read by immunoSEQ multiplex PCR, and TCRdb kept only the in-frame ones, dropping some. The table records 55,000 to 80,000 clones, around 77% of them present only once. No antigen has been identified for these receptors. The sequencing sample was made of CD4+ T cells from PBMCs. These TCRs come from a man in his fifties or sixties in good health and CMV-seronegative. Both conserved end residues are part of each CDR3. Each record gives: clone size, D gene, V gene, J gene, CDR3 DNA, CDR3 protein. D genes are given only for firm matches. Clone sizes are given selectively: once, few, many, or a class where the clone is expanded.

-	-	TRBV5-4	TRBJ2-5	TGTGCCAGCAGTAGGGAGCGCGGGGAGACCCAGTACTTC	CASSRERGETQYF
-	-	TRBV14	TRBJ2-3	TGTGCCAGCAGCCAAATAGGAGGAGATACGCAGTATTTT	CASSQIGGDTQYF
-	TRBD2	TRBV7-2	TRBJ2-1	TGTGCCAGCAGCCCCACTAGCGGGAGGTTTGAGCAGTTCTTC	CASSPTSGRFEQFF
-	-	TRBV19	TRBJ1-5	TGTGCCAGCAGGGGTTTCGAGGGGCCCCAGCATTTT	CASRGFEGPQHF
-	TRBD2	TRBV9	TRBJ2-5	TGTGCCAGCAGCCGCGGACTAGCGGAGAATTCGGAGACCCAGTACTTC	CASSRGLAENSETQYF
-	-	TRBV28	TRBJ2-7	TGTGCCAGCAGTCACACCGCCACCTACGAGCAGTACTTC	CASSHTATYEQYF
-	-	TRBV19	TRBJ2-1	TGTGCCAGTAGTATGATCGACTCAACCTACAATGAGCAGTTCTTC	CASSMIDSTYNEQFF
-	-	TRBV19	TRBJ2-1	TGTGCCAGTAGTCCCCCCCCGGGGTACAATGAGCAGTTCTTC	CASSPPPGYNEQFF
few	-	TRBV5-4	TRBJ1-1	TGTGCCAGCAGCTTGGATCGCCGGGTGAACACTGAAGCTTTCTTT	CASSLDRRVNTEAFF
-	TRBD1	TRBV6-5	TRBJ1-2	TGTGCCAGCAGTTTGACAGGGGGCGTTTATGGCTACACCTTC	CASSLTGGVYGYTF
few	-	TRBV2	TRBJ2-1	TGTGCCAGCAGTGATCAGTTTCGGGACGAGCAGTTCTTC	CASSDQFRDEQFF
-	-	TRBV5-1	TRBJ1-1	TGCGCCAGCAGCCTCTCGTCAGCTCAGAACACTGAAGCTTTCTTT	CASSLSSAQNTEAFF
-	-	TRBV2	TRBJ1-4	TGTGCCAGCAGAGCTCCGGGACGGGCGAATGAAAAACTGTTTTTT	CASRAPGRANEKLFF
-	TRBD2	TRBV5-1	TRBJ2-5	TGCGCCAGCAGCAAAGCGGGACCCCCCGAAGAGACCCAGTACTTC	CASSKAGPPEETQYF
-	TRBD2	TRBV5-1	TRBJ2-1	TGCGCCAGCAGCCTGGTTTCAGGGGTAGCGGGAGTTAATGAGCAGTTCTTC	CASSLVSGVAGVNEQFF
once	TRBD2	TRBV5-5	TRBJ2-5	TGTGCCAGCAGCCCCGGGGGGGAGGGGACCCAGTACTTC	CASSPGGEGTQYF
-	TRBD1	TRBV6-5	TRBJ1-1	TGTGCCAGCAGTGGGGACAGGGGGCGCCCTGAAGCTTTCTTT	CASSGDRGRPEAFF
-	-	TRBV30	TRBJ1-5	TGTGCCTGGAACCAAAGGGGGGATCAGCCCCAGCATTTT	CAWNQRGDQPQHF